Below are 26 T cell receptor beta chains sequenced from a single sample in a study of T cell responses to AZD1222 COVID-19 vaccine (dated by TCRdb to the early 2020s). Library prep was done by the immunoSEQ multiplex PCR assay. TCRdb stores this immuneACCESS table with in-frame sequences only. Part of the clones is absent; in the studies checked, under half of the shortfall reflects unresolved V genes, and no reason is known for the rest. The sample contains about 86,000 clones, approximately 82% of them found a single time. Around a fifth of the sample goes to the ten largest clones. The label giving this sample's time point can be read as: baseline before first vaccination. The material was peripheral blood, obtained on day 0 of AZD1222 vaccination. All receptors derive from an adult in good health.

This chain uses TRBV7-2 with TRBJ2-5, with TRBD2 matching over 15 bases. CDR3 size: 16 residues. V was clipped by 4 bases and J by 5 bases; unmatched bases: 5. In germline, CDR1 is SGHTA, CDR2 FQGNSA. Here the CDR3 reads CASSWGLAGGGETQYF. In DNA form, the CDR3 reads TGTGCCAGCAGCTGGGGACTAGCGGGAGGTGGTGAGACCCAGTACTTC.

V and J are TRBV28 and TRBJ1-5; D gene ambiguous. Trimming pared 2 bases from V and 1 base from J, leaving 12 bases between. Germline CDR1 is MDHEN and CDR2 is SYDVKM. The CDR3 is made up of 16 amino acids. The CDR3 loop is CASSLPSRGSNQPQHF. CDR3 DNA: TGTGCCAGCAGTTTACCCAGTAGAGGGAGCAATCAGCCCCAGCATTTT.

The V call is TRBV7-9, the J call TRBJ1-2; D is uncertain. The germline CDR1 and CDR2 sequences are SEHNR and FQNEAQ (reference sequence). Trimming pared 3 bases from V and 5 bases from J, leaving 7 bases between. The CDR3 sequence is 12 residues long. The CDR3 DNA is TGTGCCAGCAGCTTGCCGATTTATGGCTACACCTTC. This gives the protein CASSLPIYGYTF.

This clone was counted a single time. The V gene is TRBV5-1, the J gene TRBJ2-7; D is uncertain. Germline values: CDR1 SGHRS, CDR2 YFSETQ. CDR3 length equals 12 residues. Trimming stripped 2 bases from V and 3 bases from J, with 6 bases between. The CDR3 region is CASSFGDYEQYF. The CDR3 region has the DNA TGCGCCAGCAGCTTTGGGGACTACGAGCAGTACTTC. Full variable domain (outside the CDR3, taken from reference TRBV5-1 and TRBJ2-7): KAGVTQTPRYLIKTRGQQVTLSCSPISGHRSVSWYQQTPGQGLQFLFEYFSETQRNKGNFPGRFSGRQFSNSRSEMNVSTLELGDSALYLCASSFGDYEQYFGPGTRLTVT.

The gene calls are TRBV5-1 and TRBJ2-2, with D possibly TRBD1 on 5 matching bases. Germline values: CDR1 SGHRS, CDR2 YFSETQ. The CDR3 spans 15 residues. The V end was cut by 4 bases, the J end by 9 bases, with 19 bases between. CDR3 residues: CASSTRGDGVRELFF. The CDR3 DNA follows: TGCGCCAGCAGCACAAGGGGCGATGGGGTCCGGGAGCTGTTTTTT.

This clone was recorded a few times. The chain has TRBV30 and TRBJ2-7, with D tentatively TRBD1 (5 bases). Germline-derived CDR1 and CDR2 are GTSNPN and SVGIG (reference sequence). Trimming took off 1 base at V and 3 bases at J, with 7 bases between the two ends. This CDR3 spans 12 amino acids. The CDR3 spells CAWSGQFYEQYF. The CDR3 DNA follows: TGTGCCTGGAGTGGACAGTTCTACGAGCAGTACTTC.

The chain uses TRBV15 and TRBJ2-7; D is undetermined. This CDR3 has 11 residues. Germline lookup yields CDR1 LNHNV and CDR2 YYDKDF (reference sequence). V was shortened by 3 bases and J by 4 bases, with 4 bases between the two germline ends. The CDR3 protein is CATSSGYEQYF. The CDR3 DNA reads as TGTGCCACCAGCAGTGGGTACGAGCAGTACTTC.

V and J are TRBV2 and TRBJ2-3; TRBD2 is a possible D gene (5 bases). The length of the CDR3 is 14 residues. Per germline, CDR1 SNHLY and CDR2 FYNNEI. V gave up 1 base and J gave up 6 bases, with 11 bases separating them. Written as DNA, the CDR3 is TGTGCCAGCAGTGAAGGTAGCGTCCTGGATACGCAGTATTTT. Translating gives CASSEGSVLDTQYF.

This sequence joins TRBV19 and TRBJ2-3; no clear D gene. CDR1 is LNHDA, CDR2 SQIVND, per germline (reference sequence). Trimming left V 4 bases short and J 2 bases short, with 4 bases between. This CDR3 spans 12 amino acids. CDR3 sequence reads: CASSTSTDTQYF. The CDR3 bases are TGTGCCAGTAGTACGTCCACAGATACGCAGTATTTT.

The V and J genes are TRBV11-2 and TRBJ1-1; D possibly corresponds to TRBD1 (5 bases). This CDR3 region has 13 residues. The V and J ends lost 0 bases and 10 bases respectively, with 12 bases between them. In germline, CDR1 is SGHAT, CDR2 FQNNGV. CDR3 nucleotides: TGTGCCAGCAGCTTAGAAGGCAGGGCTGGAGCTTTCTTT. This gives the protein CASSLEGRAGAFF.

To note about this clone: Other DNA sequences in the sample encode the same CDR3. This chain links TRBV11-2 with TRBJ2-1; tentative D call: TRBD1 (5 bases). The CDR3 contains 13 residues. The V gene lost 5 bases and the J gene lost 3 bases, with 8 bases spanning the gap. CDR1 is SGHAT and CDR2 is FQNNGV in the germline V gene. CDR3 sequence: CASSRDSYNEQFF. The CDR3 nucleotides are TGTGCCAGCAGCCGCGACAGCTACAATGAGCAGTTCTTC.

This chain connects TRBV18 to TRBJ2-5; D ambiguous. The germline gives CDR1 KGHSH, CDR2 LQKENI. This CDR3 comprises 13 residues. Deletions cut 4 bases from V and 5 bases from J, with 11 bases between. The CDR3 sequence is CASSRSVGETQYF. DNA for the CDR3: TGTGCCAGCTCACGTTCAGTGGGGGAGACCCAGTACTTC.

V usage is TRBV13 and J usage is TRBJ2-7; TRBD2 matches at 7 bases. Looked up from germline, CDR1 is PRHDT and CDR2 is FYEKMQ (reference sequence). This CDR3 is 14 amino acids long. With 3 bases clipped from V and 1 base from J, the junction kept 3 bases outside the gene matches. DNA for the CDR3: TGTGCCAGCAGCTTGGCTAGCGGATCCTACGAGCAGTACTTC. Translating gives CASSLASGSYEQYF.

The V gene is TRBV10-3, the J gene TRBJ1-1, with a possible D match to TRBD1 (6 bases). CDR3 length equals 16 residues. From germline, CDR1 is ENHRY and CDR2 SYGVKD. Deletions cut 1 base from V and 0 bases from J, with 12 bases between. Here the CDR3 reads CAISEWGRGMNTEAFF. The CDR3 nucleotides are TGTGCCATCAGTGAGTGGGGGAGGGGGATGAACACTGAAGCTTTCTTT.

V and J are TRBV4-3 and TRBJ2-1; D is undetermined. Germline V gene sequence: CDR1 LGHNA, CDR2 YSLEER. This CDR3 is 13 amino acids long. V was trimmed by 0 bases and J by 4 bases, leaving 4 bases between them. In DNA, the CDR3 is TGCGCCAGCAGCCAAGATACTTACAATGAGCAGTTCTTC. Translation gives CASSQDTYNEQFF.

This clone came up a few times. This chain links TRBV18 with TRBJ2-2; 8 nucleotides line up with TRBD2. This CDR3 is built from 18 residues. The V segment lost 1 base and the J segment 7 bases; nucleotides outside the gene matches: 14. Germline CDR1 reads KGHSH; CDR2 reads LQKENI. CDR3 DNA sequence: TGTGCCAGCTCACCACTCGTACCGGGAGGGCCGGAGAGCGGGGAGCTGTTTTTT. This encodes CASSPLVPGGPESGELFF.

The chain couples TRBV7-6 to TRBJ2-7; a weak D match, TRBD2 (6 bases). CDR3 size: 17 residues. V shed 2 bases and J shed 1 base, with 18 bases lying between them. Per germline, CDR1 SGHVS and CDR2 FNYEAQ. The CDR3 DNA is TGTGCCAGCAGCTTACATGTCGGCGCTAGCGAATCCTACGAGCAGTACTTC. It translates to CASSLHVGASESYEQYF.

This chain uses TRBV9 with TRBJ2-6, with D possibly being TRBD1 (6 bases). V was trimmed by 3 bases and J by 1 base, leaving 8 bases between them. CDR1 SGDLS and CDR2 YYNGEE come from the germline V gene. The CDR3 extends over 15 amino acids. CDR3 region: CASSARGSGANVLTF. The CDR3 nucleotides read TGTGCCAGCAGCGCTAGGGGGTCTGGGGCCAACGTCCTGACTTTC.

This clone was recorded a few times. In nucleotides, the CDR3 is TGTGCCAGCAGTCCCGGACTTGCGGGGACTAGCACAGATACGCAGTATTTT. The encoded protein is CASSPGLAGTSTDTQYF. This chain connects TRBV28 to TRBJ2-3; tentative D call: TRBD2 (6 bases). The V gene lost 5 bases and the J gene lost 0 bases, with 18 bases spanning the gap. In germline, CDR1 is MDHEN, CDR2 SYDVKM. The CDR3 is 17 amino acids.

The rearrangement uses TRBV18 and TRBJ2-7, with a weak D call TRBD2 (6 bases). Germline-derived CDR1 and CDR2 are KGHSH and LQKENI. The V end was cut by 3 bases, the J end by 7 bases, with 16 bases between. The CDR3 totals 14 residues. DNA for the CDR3: TGTGCCAGCTCACCGCAGGCGAAGGAGGGGGAGCAGTACTTC. Its translation is CASSPQAKEGEQYF.

This clone occurred a few times. The rearrangement links TRBV10-3 to TRBJ1-2; 8 bases are shared with TRBD1. V shed 1 base, J shed 8 bases, and the junction held 9 bases outside the gene matches. Germline V gene sequence: CDR1 ENHRY, CDR2 SYGVKD. The CDR3 is 15 residues long. The CDR3, as DNA: TGTGCCATCAGTGAGTGGCGGGACAGGTCTGGCGGCTACACCTTC. This sequence encodes CAISEWRDRSGGYTF.

V is TRBV19 and J is TRBJ2-4; D may be TRBD2 (7 bases). The CDR3 has 18 residues. Germline assignment: CDR1 LNHDA and CDR2 SQIVND (reference sequence). The V end lost 2 bases, the J end lost 4 bases, and 21 bases lay between the germline ends. The CDR3 DNA reads TGTGCCAGTAGTATACCTGGGTGGGGGGGCGAGGCAAAAAACATTCAGTACTTC. Its protein is CASSIPGWGGEAKNIQYF. Combining the CDR3 with reference TRBV19 and TRBJ2-4 gives the whole variable domain DGGITQSPKYLFRKEGQNVTLSCEQNLNHDAMYWYRQDPGQGLRLIYYSQIVNDFQKGDIAEGYSVSREKKESFPLTVTSAQKNPTAFYLCASSIPGWGGEAKNIQYFGAGTRLSVL.

This chain uses TRBV30 with TRBJ2-1; a weak D match, TRBD2 (5 bases). V was clipped by 0 bases and J by 9 bases, with 15 bases between them. The germline V gene has CDR1 GTSNPN and CDR2 SVGIG (reference sequence). This CDR3 has 14 amino acids. The CDR3 nucleotides read TGTGCCTGGAGTGTAACCGCTAGCTTTACTGAGCAGTTCTTC. It translates to CAWSVTASFTEQFF.

V gene TRBV7-2 combines with J gene TRBJ1-3; D might be TRBD1 (6 bases). Germline V lookup: CDR1 SGHTA, CDR2 FQGNSA. V lost 2 bases, J lost 2 bases, and 10 bases lay in between. CDR3 length: 15 amino acids. As DNA, the CDR3 is TGTGCCAGCAGCTTATCGACAGGTCCTGGAAACACCATATATTTT. This gives the protein CASSLSTGPGNTIYF. Variable domain in full (rest from reference TRBV7-2 and TRBJ1-3): GAGVSQSPSNKVTEKGKDVELRCDPISGHTALYWYRQSLGQGLEFLIYFQGNSAPDKSGLPSDRFSAERTGGSVSTLTIQRTQQEDSAVYLCASSLSTGPGNTIYFGEGSWLTVV.

This clone has a single count. This chain connects TRBV7-9 to TRBJ2-7; 8 bases are shared with TRBD1. The V gene end was trimmed by 3 bases and the J gene end by 2 bases; junction bases not matched to a gene: 3. This CDR3 spans 14 amino acids. Germline V CDR1 and CDR2: SEHNR, FQNEAQ (reference sequence). Here the CDR3 DNA reads TGTGCCAGCAGCTTGACAGGGGCAACCTACGAGCAGTACTTC. Its protein product is CASSLTGATYEQYF. The whole variable domain, remainder taken from reference TRBV7-9 and TRBJ2-7, is DTGVSQNPRHKITKRGQNVTFRCDPISEHNRLYWYRQTLGQGPEFLTYFQNEAQLEKSRLLSDRFSAERPKGSFSTLEIQRTEQGDSAMYLCASSLTGATYEQYFGPGTRLTVT.

The chain is built from TRBV6-2 or TRBV6-3 and TRBJ1-2, with D tentatively TRBD1 (5 bases). Germline V gene data show CDR1 as MNHEY and CDR2 as SVGEGT. The CDR3 length is 16 residues. The V and J ends lost 0 bases and 2 bases respectively, with 13 bases between them. Written as DNA, the CDR3 is TGTGCCAGCAGTTACTCGAGACAGTCGTTCAACTATGGCTACACCTTC. Its translation: CASSYSRQSFNYGYTF.